A selection of T cell receptor beta chains follows, all from one sample in a study of blood T cell repertoires in COVID-19. Generated by immunoSEQ multiplex PCR, the TCRdb table keeps only in-frame clones and is missing some. The table shows hundreds of thousands of clones, with roughly 90% occurring only once. Sequences were obtained from PBMCs or T cells enriched from blood (not recorded which). All receptors derive from a man aged 55 to 69 who had recovered from COVID-19. The CDR3 runs from the conserved cysteine through the conserved F or W. The order of the fields is D gene, J gene, clone size, V gene, CDR3 protein, CDR3 DNA. The D gene is left open where the match is weak. A row's size may be missing; if present it is once, few, many or a size class.

D: TRBD2
J: TRBJ2-4
size: NA
V: TRBV7-8
CDR3: CASSLMGGAKNIQYF
DNA: TGTGCCAGCAGCTTGATGGGGGGGGCCAAAAACATTCAGTACTTC

D: NA
J: TRBJ1-4
size: NA
V: TRBV4-1
CDR3: CASSQPTRGTNEKLFF
DNA: TGCGCCAGCAGCCAACCAACACGTGGAACTAATGAAAAACTGTTTTTT

D: NA
J: TRBJ2-1
size: NA
V: TRBV9
CDR3: CASSVLAANYNEQFF
DNA: TGTGCCAGCAGCGTCCTTGCCGCTAACTACAATGAGCAGTTCTTC

D: TRBD1
J: TRBJ2-7
size: NA
V: TRBV19
CDR3: CASSFGQGYEQYF
DNA: TGTGCCAGTAGTTTCGGACAGGGGTACGAGCAGTACTTC

D: NA
J: TRBJ1-5
size: NA
V: TRBV19
CDR3: CASSIDPGEADGNQPQHF
DNA: TGTGCCAGTAGTATAGATCCAGGGGAAGCCGATGGCAATCAGCCCCAGCATTTT

D: TRBD1
J: TRBJ1-2
size: NA
V: TRBV29-1
CDR3: CSVEEGLGQRYGYTF
DNA: TGCAGCGTTGAAGAGGGGCTGGGACAGCGCTATGGCTACACCTTC

D: NA
J: TRBJ1-6
size: NA
V: TRBV18
CDR3: CASSPSGRGNSPLHF
DNA: TGTGCCAGCTCACCGTCAGGGCGCGGTAATTCACCCCTCCACTTT

D: TRBD2
J: TRBJ2-7
size: few
V: TRBV6-6
CDR3: CASSPGGSYEQYF
DNA: TGTGCCAGCAGCCCCGGGGGGTCCTACGAGCAGTACTTC

D: NA
J: TRBJ2-1
size: NA
V: TRBV7-3
CDR3: CASSLIPSRNEQFF
DNA: TGTGCCAGCAGCTTAATCCCTTCTAGGAATGAGCAGTTCTTC

D: NA
J: TRBJ2-7
size: once
V: TRBV27
CDR3: CASSHVGHSSYEQYF
DNA: TGTGCCAGCAGCCACGTCGGACATAGCTCCTACGAGCAGTACTTC

D: TRBD1
J: TRBJ2-2
size: NA
V: TRBV11-2
CDR3: CASSLRQGNSGELFF
DNA: TGTGCCAGCAGCTTGAGACAGGGGAATTCCGGGGAGCTGTTTTTT

D: NA
J: TRBJ2-7
size: NA
V: TRBV5-6
CDR3: CASSFGVYEQYF
DNA: TGTGCCAGCAGCTTCGGGGTCTACGAGCAGTACTTC

D: TRBD1
J: TRBJ1-2
size: NA
V: TRBV20-1
CDR3: CSATGGYGYTF
DNA: TGCAGTGCTACAGGGGGCTATGGCTACACCTTC

D: NA
J: TRBJ1-1
size: NA
V: TRBV30
CDR3: CAWEGGTRNTEAFF
DNA: TGTGCCTGGGAGGGAGGGACCAGGAACACTGAAGCTTTCTTT

D: TRBD1
J: TRBJ1-4
size: NA
V: TRBV6-5
CDR3: CASGRGTGYEKLFF
DNA: TGTGCCAGCGGAAGAGGGACAGGCTATGAAAAACTGTTTTTT

D: TRBD1
J: TRBJ1-5
size: NA
V: TRBV4-2
CDR3: CASSQDADRGSGQPQHF
DNA: TGTGCCAGCAGCCAAGATGCTGACAGGGGGTCAGGACAGCCCCAGCATTTT

D: NA
J: TRBJ1-3
size: NA
V: TRBV19
CDR3: CASTGGHLSGNTIYF
DNA: TGTGCCAGTACCGGCGGACACCTCTCTGGAAACACCATATATTTT

D: NA
J: TRBJ1-2
size: NA
V: TRBV4-2
CDR3: CASSPGVVNYGYTF
DNA: TGTGCCAGCAGCCCAGGGGTTGTAAACTATGGCTACACCTTC

D: NA
J: TRBJ1-1
size: NA
V: TRBV12-3/TRBV12-4
CDR3: CASGRGRTEAFF
DNA: TGTGCCAGCGGGCGGGGGCGGACTGAAGCTTTCTTT

D: NA
J: TRBJ1-1
size: NA
V: TRBV3-1/TRBV3-2
CDR3: CASSRHMGGPEAFF
DNA: TGTGCCAGCAGCCGACACATGGGGGGTCCTGAAGCTTTCTTT

D: NA
J: TRBJ1-6
size: NA
V: TRBV19
CDR3: CASSIGLTGSPLHF
DNA: TGTGCCAGTAGTATTGGACTAACGGGTTCACCCCTCCACTTT

D: NA
J: TRBJ1-6
size: NA
V: TRBV30
CDR3: CAWRLQGGNSPLHF
DNA: TGTGCCTGGAGGTTGCAGGGTGGGAATTCACCCCTCCACTTT

D: TRBD1
J: TRBJ2-7
size: NA
V: TRBV7-2
CDR3: CASSRTGVPSYEQYF
DNA: TGTGCCAGCAGTCGAACAGGGGTCCCCTCCTACGAGCAGTACTTC

D: NA
J: TRBJ1-1
size: NA
V: TRBV7-8
CDR3: CASSLAIGVNTEAFF
DNA: TGTGCCAGCAGCTTAGCGATCGGGGTGAACACTGAAGCTTTCTTT

D: NA
J: TRBJ2-7
size: NA
V: TRBV15
CDR3: CATSRERFAYEQYF
DNA: TGTGCCACCAGCAGAGAGCGGTTCGCCTACGAGCAGTACTTC

D: TRBD2
J: TRBJ2-2
size: NA
V: TRBV19
CDR3: CATHPWGGGTGELFF
DNA: TGTGCCACCCACCCGTGGGGCGGGGGAACCGGGGAGCTGTTTTTT

D: TRBD1
J: TRBJ1-1
size: once
V: TRBV19
CDR3: CASSVRGLMLLNTEAFF
DNA: TGTGCCAGTAGTGTCAGGGGGCTAATGCTACTGAACACTGAAGCTTTCTTT

D: NA
J: TRBJ1-2
size: NA
V: TRBV19
CDR3: CASSIAGNGYTF
DNA: TGTGCCAGTAGTATAGCCGGGAACGGCTACACCTTC

D: TRBD2
J: TRBJ2-5
size: NA
V: TRBV5-1
CDR3: CASRLAGLAGGGGETQYF
DNA: TGCGCCAGCAGACTTGCGGGACTAGCGGGAGGCGGCGGTGAGACCCAGTACTTC

D: TRBD1
J: TRBJ1-2
size: NA
V: TRBV28
CDR3: CASSSGTGLIGYGYTF
DNA: TGTGCCAGCAGTTCCGGGACAGGGTTGATAGGCTATGGCTACACCTTC

D: TRBD1
J: TRBJ2-7
size: NA
V: TRBV7-3
CDR3: CASSQQGASYEQYF
DNA: TGTGCCAGCAGCCAACAGGGGGCATCCTACGAGCAGTACTTC

D: TRBD2
J: TRBJ2-2
size: few
V: TRBV11-1
CDR3: CASSLVAGVYTGELFF
DNA: TGTGCCAGCAGCTTAGTAGCGGGAGTATACACCGGGGAGCTGTTTTTT

D: TRBD2
J: TRBJ2-1
size: NA
V: TRBV7-2
CDR3: CASSAGTSGGEYNEQFF
DNA: TGTGCCAGCAGCGCCGGGACTAGCGGGGGGGAATACAATGAGCAGTTCTTC

D: NA
J: TRBJ2-7
size: NA
V: TRBV5-4
CDR3: CASSLGGDPYEQYF
DNA: TGTGCCAGCAGCTTAGGCGGGGACCCCTACGAGCAGTACTTC

D: NA
J: TRBJ2-3
size: NA
V: TRBV6-2/TRBV6-3
CDR3: CASSYAGYPDTQYF
DNA: TGTGCCAGCAGTTACGCGGGATATCCAGATACGCAGTATTTT

D: TRBD1
J: TRBJ1-2
size: NA
V: TRBV25-1
CDR3: CASSESGGGGYTF
DNA: TGTGCCAGCAGTGAGTCAGGGGGAGGTGGCTACACCTTC

D: TRBD1
J: TRBJ2-2
size: NA
V: TRBV19
CDR3: CASSIGQGTTGELFF
DNA: TGTGCCAGTAGTATTGGACAGGGGACCACCGGGGAGCTGTTTTTT

D: TRBD1
J: TRBJ1-5
size: NA
V: TRBV28
CDR3: CASSDRGRDQPQHF
DNA: TGTGCCAGCAGCGACAGGGGGCGGGATCAGCCCCAGCATTTT

D: NA
J: TRBJ1-3
size: NA
V: TRBV19
CDR3: CASSIPSGSGNTIYF
DNA: TGTGCCAGTAGCATCCCGAGCGGCTCTGGAAACACCATATATTTT

D: TRBD1
J: TRBJ2-7
size: NA
V: TRBV29-1
CDR3: CSVVGTGGEQYF
DNA: TGCAGCGTTGTCGGGACAGGAGGCGAGCAGTACTTC